What follows describes a single TCR beta chain. This entry is derived from a study of blood T cell repertoires in COVID-19. Whole-study context: The origin of the acute and convalescent COVID-19 samples was the United States, Italy and Spain. Sources were T cells, B-cell-depleted T cells, or PBMCs; the material itself was cDNA or gDNA.

Original processing notes: Estimated nucleated cell counts came from reference gene primer amplification. Assay used: immunoSEQ multiplex PCR; TCRdb lists only in-frame clones, some missing. V, J and clone size are taken as reported in that table, and D and trimming were inferred from the DNA itself. The repertoire holds around 200,000 clones, with approximately 80% as singletons. The source is a man in his fifties who had recovered from COVID-19. Specimen: peripheral blood.

The DNA of the CDR3 is TGTGCCACCAGCAGAGATACCCGCAGGGATTCAGAGGAAAAACTGTTTTTT. This sequence encodes CATSRDTRRDSEEKLFF. V usage is TRBV15 and J usage is TRBJ1-4; tentatively, D is TRBD1 (5 bases). The CDR3 runs to 17 residues. Germline V lookup: CDR1 LNHNV, CDR2 YYDKDF (reference sequence). V was pared by 0 bases and J by 8 bases, with 19 bases between. Looking up the rest from reference TRBV15 and TRBJ1-4 gives the full variable domain: DAMVIQNPRYQVTQFGKPVTLSCSQTLNHNVMYWYQQKSSQAPKLLFHYYDKDFNNEADTPDNFQSRRPNTSFCFLDIRSPGLGDTAMYLCATSRDTRRDSEEKLFFGSGTQLSVL.